The 10 T cell receptor beta chains given below trace back to one sample, sequenced in a study of shared clonotypes between healthy human individuals. The method was immunoSEQ multiplex PCR; TCRdb's version includes in-frame clones alone and lacks a portion of them. The data contain approximately 500,000 clones, about 85% of them seen just once; the ten biggest clones take up roughly 13%. Sequenced material: PBMCs. The receptor set was obtained from a woman in her thirties or forties in good health. Some clones in this sample may be carry-over from other donors' samples.

The chain employs TRBV2 and TRBJ1-2; 9 bases match TRBD1. This CDR3 has 14 residues. Trimming cost V 6 bases and J 2 bases; bases outside gene matches: 4. Germline loops: CDR1 SNHLY, CDR2 FYNNEI. The CDR3 here is CASSRGQGNYGYTF. CDR3 bases: TGTGCCAGCAGCCGTGGACAGGGGAACTATGGCTACACCTTC.

The table lists this clone with a few counts. The chain employs TRBV14 and TRBJ2-2; D is tentatively TRBD1 or TRBD2 (5 bases each). This CDR3 contains 14 residues. Germline CDR1 and CDR2: SGHDN and FVKESK. V was shortened by 5 bases and J by 8 bases, with 15 bases between the two germline ends. This CDR3 is CASSISRGAGELFF. CDR3 in DNA: TGTGCCAGCAGCATCTCAAGAGGGGCTGGGGAGCTGTTTTTT. Full variable domain (rest looked up from reference TRBV14 and TRBJ2-2): EAGVTQFPSHSVIEKGQTVTLRCDPISGHDNLYWYRRVMGKEIKFLLHFVKESKQDESGMPNNRFLAERTGGTYSTLKVQPAELEDSGVYFCASSISRGAGELFFGEGSRLTVL.

This clone has only a few counts. A much larger clone differs from this one at a single base, so this may be a read error. J is TRBJ1-5 and V is TRBV19; tentatively, D is TRBD1 (5 bases). CDR1 and CDR2 from the germline V gene are LNHDA and SQIVND (reference sequence). The CDR3 runs 13 residues. The CDR3, as DNA: TGTGCCAGTAGAGACAGTTCCAATCAGCCCCAGCGTTTT. Amino acid sequence: CASRDSSNQPQRF.

For this clone: Since a much larger clone is just one base distant, this may be a read error. V is TRBV7-2 and J is TRBJ2-5; TRBD2 is a possible D gene (6 bases). This CDR3 comprises 13 residues. Germline V gives CDR1 SGHTA, CDR2 FQGNSA. The CDR3 DNA follows: TGTGCCAGCAGCTTAAATTGGGGGGAGACCAAGTACTTC. Translation gives CASSLNWGETKYF.

The genes are TRBV29-1 and TRBJ2-1; 12 bases agree with TRBD2. J lost 6 bases, V lost 1 base, and 7 bases had no gene match. CDR3 size: 16 residues. CDR1 SQVTM and CDR2 ANQGSEA come from the germline V gene. The CDR3 loop is CSVEVFPSGRANEQFF. CDR3 DNA sequence: TGCAGCGTTGAAGTCTTTCCTAGCGGGAGGGCCAATGAGCAGTTCTTC.

This sequence joins TRBV2 and TRBJ1-3, with D maybe TRBD1 (6 bases). In germline, CDR1 is SNHLY, CDR2 FYNNEI. Deletions cut 5 bases from V and 2 bases from J, with 16 bases between. This CDR3 contains 16 residues. The CDR3 is CASSLHHSGAGNTIYF. In DNA form, the CDR3 reads TGTGCCAGCAGTCTACATCATTCAGGGGCTGGAAACACCATATATTTT. Filled out from reference TRBV2 and TRBJ1-3, the complete variable domain reads EPEVTQTPSHQVTQMGQEVILRCVPISNHLYFYWYRQILGQKVEFLVSFYNNEISEKSEIFDDQFSVERPDGSNFTLKIRSTKLEDSAMYFCASSLHHSGAGNTIYFGEGSWLTVV.

V is TRBV4-3 and J is TRBJ2-2; 7 nucleotides match TRBD1. The CDR3 sequence is 16 residues long. Germline V gene lookup returns CDR1 LGHNA and CDR2 YSLEER. After removal of 3 bases from V and 2 bases from J, the junction contained 6 bases not matched to a gene. The CDR3 region is CASSQQTGYNTGELFF. For the CDR3, the DNA is TGCGCCAGCAGCCAGCAGACAGGGTACAACACCGGGGAGCTGTTTTTT.

The J gene is TRBJ1-1, the V gene TRBV29-1; D is ambiguous. There are 13 residues in the CDR3. Trimming pared 4 bases from V and 8 bases from J, leaving 17 bases between. Germline CDR1 and CDR2: SQVTM and ANQGSEA. CDR3 loop: CSVAPRGVGEAFF. The CDR3 nucleotides read TGCAGCGTTGCCCCCCGCGGGGTAGGCGAAGCTTTCTTT.

The chain combines TRBV4-2 with TRBJ1-1; 9 bases fit TRBD1. Germline V gene data show CDR1 as LGHNA and CDR2 as YNFKEQ. Trimming took 4 bases from V and 2 from J; bases not matched to a gene: 11. This CDR3 spans 17 amino acids. The CDR3 nucleotides read TGTGCCAGCAGCCCCCTTAACACAGGGGGCGCCAACACTGAAGCTTTCTTT. Protein product: CASSPLNTGGANTEAFF.

The V gene is TRBV9, the J gene TRBJ2-2; D is uncertain. This CDR3 has 14 residues. CDR1 SGDLS and CDR2 YYNGEE come from the germline V gene. V lost 3 bases and J 6 bases, leaving 12 bases between the germline ends. CDR3 in amino acids: CASSAGPPAGELFF. The CDR3 DNA is TGTGCCAGCAGCGCAGGTCCACCCGCCGGGGAGCTGTTTTTT. Based on the CDR3 plus reference TRBV9 and TRBJ2-2, the full variable domain is DSGVTQTPKHLITATGQRVTLRCSPRSGDLSVYWYQQSLDQGLQFLIQYYNGEERAKGNILERFSAQQFPDLHSELNLSSLELGDSALYFCASSAGPPAGELFFGEGSRLTVL.